Included here is one T cell receptor (beta chain) sequence, with context. Its antigen remains unidentified. Base qualities were left out, and no much larger clone turns up one base away. Per the germline V gene, SGHDT is the CDR1 and YYEEEE is the CDR2. The junction shows trimming of 4 bases on V and 3 bases on J, and the gene matches do not reach 10 bases of it. The CDR3, cysteine through phenylalanine, is 16 amino acids long. Of the read, only the CDR3 DNA is kept; its 48 bases are in frame from base 1. Whole blood was collected in K2EDTA tubes by collaborating institutions according to the institutions' own protocols. For TCRbeta analysis, collaborators shipped samples as frozen whole blood, isolated PBMCs, or DNA extracted from either of those sample types. This sample was taken from a study of blood T cell repertoires in COVID-19 (dated by TCRdb to about 2020). With regard to the full study: Samples covering the acute and convalescent phases of COVID-19 were provided by collaborators in the United States, Italy and Spain. The material from the prospective study consisted of cDNA or gDNA derived from T cells, B-cell-depleted T cells, or PBMCs. The samples were drawn from the first 160 participants of the ongoing ImmuneRACE study and from under 1,500 subjects provided by 6 global collaborators. Subjects who had been exposed to COVID-19, were actively infected with it, or had recovered from it provided the deeply sampled blood TCRbeta repertoires that made up the dataset. The repertoires were released in a freely available public database intended as a resource for research on the immune response to SARS-CoV-2. A de-identified subject ID, COVID-19 status, age in years and sex were almost always included in the sample metadata. HLA class I and class II types, where available, came from metadata supplied by the sample provider rather than from assay-based typing.

Summary of the overall study and its limitations: Clinical and demographic metadata were provided uncurated, with the amount varying by source and participant.

TCRbeta CDR3 regions were amplified from genomic DNA using the immunoSEQ Assay, a bias-controlled multiplex PCR. On the authors' methods: The number of nucleated cells in each sample was estimated by amplification of reference gene primers within the assay. To quantify the absolute abundance of each unique TCRbeta CDR3 rearrangement, sequence reads were collapsed and filtered. For each sample, productive Simpson clonality was calculated by taking the square root of Simpson's diversity index across productive rearrangements. TCRdb retrieved this table from immuneACCESS and kept in-frame rearrangements only. Not all clones are present; in checked studies, unresolved V genes account for under half, and no reason is known for the remainder. Clone size and V and J calls were adopted from that table, with D and trimming inferred from the DNA. Across this sample there are roughly 38,000 clones, with about 85% seen only once. Approximately 20% of the sample goes to the ten largest clones.

The V gene is TRBV5-6 and the J gene is TRBJ2-1; 7 central nucleotides agree with TRBD1. The TCR sequence derives from a man aged 50 to 60 in a cohort sampled during active COVID-19. Sequencing was done on a sample of peripheral blood. The nucleotide sequence reads TGTGCCAGCAGCCTGGCCGGGACAGCAAACTACAATGAGCAGTTCTTC. This sequence encodes CASSLAGTANYNEQFF. The CDR3 plus the reference TRBV5-6 and TRBJ2-1 genes for the other parts give the full variable domain: DAGVTQSPTHLIKTRGQQVTLRCSPKSGHDTVSWYQQALGQGPQFIFQYYEEEERQRGNFPDRFSGHQFPNYSSELNVNALLLGDSALYLCASSLAGTANYNEQFFGPGTRLTVL.